This TCR beta chain was found in a study of blood T cell repertoires in COVID-19. Overall study: Some COVID-19 samples were acute and others convalescent; all came from the United States, Italy and Spain. Sources were T cells, B-cell-depleted T cells, or PBMCs; the material itself was cDNA or gDNA.

Methods used by the authors: Estimation of nucleated cell counts was performed using reference gene primer amplification. Data came from immunoSEQ multiplex PCR; TCRdb stores just in-frame clones and leaves some out. D and trimming come from the DNA, and the V and J calls and clone size come from that table. The sample carries fewer than 120,000 clones, roughly four fifths recorded once. The CDR3 has 15 residues. V dropped 7 bases and J dropped 9 bases, with 19 bases sitting between them. Per the germline V gene, CDR1 is LNHDA and CDR2 is SQIVND (reference sequence). The receptor was isolated from a woman aged 55-75 years with acute or convalescent COVID-19. The rearrangement joins TRBV19 to TRBJ1-6, with D possibly being TRBD1 (6 bases). Specimen: peripheral blood. In nucleotides, the CDR3 is TGTGCCAGTAATCTCCCGGGACACCTATCTTCACCCCTCCACTTT. Translating gives CASNLPGHLSSPLHF.